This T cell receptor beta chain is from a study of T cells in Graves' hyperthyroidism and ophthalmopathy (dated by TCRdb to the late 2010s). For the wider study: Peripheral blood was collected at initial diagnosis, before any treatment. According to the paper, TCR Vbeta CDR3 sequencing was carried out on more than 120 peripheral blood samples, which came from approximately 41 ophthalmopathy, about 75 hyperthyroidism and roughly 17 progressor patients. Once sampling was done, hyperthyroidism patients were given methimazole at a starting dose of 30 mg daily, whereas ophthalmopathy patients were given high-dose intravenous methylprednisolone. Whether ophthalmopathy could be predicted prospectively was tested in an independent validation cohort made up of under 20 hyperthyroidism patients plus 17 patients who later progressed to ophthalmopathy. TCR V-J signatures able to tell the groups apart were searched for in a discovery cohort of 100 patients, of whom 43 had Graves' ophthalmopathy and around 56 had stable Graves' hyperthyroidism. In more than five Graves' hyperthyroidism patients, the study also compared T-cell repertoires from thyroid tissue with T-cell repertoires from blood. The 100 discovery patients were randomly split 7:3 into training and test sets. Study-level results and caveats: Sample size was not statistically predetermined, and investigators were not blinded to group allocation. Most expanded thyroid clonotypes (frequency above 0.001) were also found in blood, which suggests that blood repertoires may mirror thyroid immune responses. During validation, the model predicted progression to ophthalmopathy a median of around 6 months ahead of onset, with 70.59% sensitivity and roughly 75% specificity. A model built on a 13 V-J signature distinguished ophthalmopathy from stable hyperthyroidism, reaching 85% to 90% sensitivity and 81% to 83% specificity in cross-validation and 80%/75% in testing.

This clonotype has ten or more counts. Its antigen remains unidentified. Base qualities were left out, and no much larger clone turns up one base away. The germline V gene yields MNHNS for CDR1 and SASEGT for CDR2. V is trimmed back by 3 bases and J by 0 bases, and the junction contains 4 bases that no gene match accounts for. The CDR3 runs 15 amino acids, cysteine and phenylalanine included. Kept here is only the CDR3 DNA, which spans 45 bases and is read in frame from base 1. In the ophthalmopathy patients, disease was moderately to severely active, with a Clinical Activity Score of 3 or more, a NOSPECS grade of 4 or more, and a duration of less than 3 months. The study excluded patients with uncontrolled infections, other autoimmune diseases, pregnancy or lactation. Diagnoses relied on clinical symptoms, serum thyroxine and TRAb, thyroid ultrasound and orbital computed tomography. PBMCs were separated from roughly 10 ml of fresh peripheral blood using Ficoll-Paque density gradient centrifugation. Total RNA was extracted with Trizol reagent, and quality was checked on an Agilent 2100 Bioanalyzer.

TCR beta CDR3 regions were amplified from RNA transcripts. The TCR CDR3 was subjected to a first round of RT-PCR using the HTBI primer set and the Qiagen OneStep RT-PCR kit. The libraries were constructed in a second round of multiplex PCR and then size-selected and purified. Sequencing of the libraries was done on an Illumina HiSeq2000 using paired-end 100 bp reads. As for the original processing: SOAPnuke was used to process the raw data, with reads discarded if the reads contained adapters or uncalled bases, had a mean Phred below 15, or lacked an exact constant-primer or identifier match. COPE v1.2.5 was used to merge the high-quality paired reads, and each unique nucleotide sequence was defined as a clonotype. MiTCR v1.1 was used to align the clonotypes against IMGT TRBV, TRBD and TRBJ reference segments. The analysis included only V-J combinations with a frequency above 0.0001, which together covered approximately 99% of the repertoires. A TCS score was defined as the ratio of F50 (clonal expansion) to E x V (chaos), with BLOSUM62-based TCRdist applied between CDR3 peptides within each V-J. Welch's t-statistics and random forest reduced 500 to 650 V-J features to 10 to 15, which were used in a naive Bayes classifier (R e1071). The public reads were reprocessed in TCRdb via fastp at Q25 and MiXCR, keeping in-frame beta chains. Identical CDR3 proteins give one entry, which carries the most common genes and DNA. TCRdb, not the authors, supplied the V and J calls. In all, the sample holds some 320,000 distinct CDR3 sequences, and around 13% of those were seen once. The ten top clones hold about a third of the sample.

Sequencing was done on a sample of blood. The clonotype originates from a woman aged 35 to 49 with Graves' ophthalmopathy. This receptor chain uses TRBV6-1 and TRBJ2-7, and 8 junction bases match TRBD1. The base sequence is TGTGCCAGCAGTGACCATGGACAGGGCTCCTACGAGCAGTACTTC. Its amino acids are CASSDHGQGSYEQYF.